This TCR beta chain was sequenced in a study of technical replicates of blood from several donors. Assay used: immunoSEQ multiplex PCR; TCRdb lists only in-frame clones, some missing. The table has about 68,000 clones, 95% to 98% seen once; the top ten hold roughly 0.25%. The length of the CDR3 is 12 residues. V was pared by 7 bases and J by 13 bases, with 13 bases of the junction left unmatched. CDR1 is LGHNT, CDR2 FRNRAP, per germline. J is TRBJ2-7 and V is TRBV12-5, with 7 bases that match TRBD2. Sequenced sample: T cells isolated from PBMCs. The TCR originated in a human donor in good health. CDR3 residues: CASAPGGTLPYF. CDR3 nucleotides: TGTGCTAGTGCCCCGGGGGGAACCCTACCTTACTTC.